Listed here are 16 T cell receptor beta chains from one sample, sequenced in a study of shared clonotypes between healthy human individuals. Cells designated naive CD8 were CD45RO-negative and were positively selected for CCR7, with terminally differentiated effector memory CD45RA+ cells excluded. Profiled with immunoSEQ multiplex PCR; TCRdb holds only in-frame clones, not every one. The table includes hundreds of thousands of clones, 95% to 98% detected once. Source material: naive CD8+ T cells sorted from blood. The receptors were sampled from a young man in good health.

The chain employs TRBV28 and TRBJ2-3, with a possible D match to TRBD1 (6 bases). V shed 11 bases and J shed 3 bases, with 15 bases lying between them. Germline V gene lookup returns CDR1 MDHEN and CDR2 SYDVKM. CDR3 length: 13 amino acids. CDR3 protein: CAVLGGETDTQYF. The CDR3 DNA is TGTGCCGTTCTAGGGGGAGAAACAGATACGCAGTATTTT.

This chain connects TRBV7-7 to TRBJ2-5; TRBD2 matches at 9 bases. Germline CDR1 reads SSHAT; CDR2 reads FNYEAQ (reference sequence). The CDR3 sequence is 14 residues long. V was pared by 6 bases and J by 1 base, with 3 bases of the junction left unmatched. CDR3 sequence (DNA): TGTGCCAGCAGTCCGGGACTAGCCCAAGAGACCCAGTACTTC. It is translated as CASSPGLAQETQYF.

As for this clone: The sample contains more than one DNA sequence encoding this CDR3. CDR3 sequence: CASSFGQGGYEQYF. Here the CDR3 DNA reads TGTGCCAGCAGTTTTGGACAGGGTGGATACGAGCAGTACTTC. The rearrangement joins TRBV27 to TRBJ2-7; 8 nucleotides match TRBD1. The CDR3 runs to 14 residues. V was clipped by 3 bases and J by 4 bases; unmatched bases: 5. Germline V gene lookup returns CDR1 MNHEY and CDR2 SMNVEV (reference sequence).

The chain uses TRBV9 and TRBJ2-7; 8 bases map to TRBD2. The ends lost 0 bases at V and 3 bases at J; junction bases unmatched: 5. Germline V gives CDR1 SGDLS, CDR2 YYNGEE. The CDR3 spans 15 residues. CDR3 sequence: CASSVDGRAFYEQYF. CDR3 DNA: TGTGCCAGCAGCGTAGACGGGAGGGCCTTCTACGAGCAGTACTTC.

This clone was observed once. Here the CDR3 DNA reads TGTGCCAGCAGTCAGGGTGGGAATCAGCCCCAGCATTTT. Amino acids: CASSQGGNQPQHF. The rearrangement links TRBV5-4 to TRBJ1-5, with D perhaps TRBD1 (5 bases). Germline V gene sequence: CDR1 SGHNT, CDR2 YYREEE (reference sequence). This CDR3 comprises 13 residues. V was cut by 5 bases and J by 4 bases, with 10 bases left in between.

V and J are TRBV7-8 and TRBJ2-6; D gene ambiguous. Trimming left V 2 bases short and J 4 bases short, with 18 bases between. This CDR3 contains 18 residues. Per germline, CDR1 SGHVS and CDR2 FQNEAQ. This CDR3 is CASSLSRHAVAGANVLTF. Written as DNA, the CDR3 is TGTGCCAGCAGCTTAAGCCGACACGCCGTTGCAGGGGCCAACGTCCTGACTTTC.

This chain connects TRBV28 to TRBJ2-7; 8 bases line up with TRBD1. CDR1 and CDR2 from the germline V gene are MDHEN and SYDVKM. V lost 8 bases and J lost 0; bases outside the gene matches: 3. The CDR3 extends over 13 amino acids. The CDR3 DNA follows: TGTGCCAGCGGGACAGGTATCTCCTACGAGCAGTACTTC. As protein: CASGTGISYEQYF.

The chain is built from TRBV11-3 and TRBJ2-2; unclear D gene. Germline assignment: CDR1 SGHNT and CDR2 YENEEA. The V end lost 2 bases, the J end lost 0 bases, and 4 bases lay between the germline ends. The CDR3 loop spans 14 amino acids. The chain's CDR3 is CASSLHPNTGELFF. The CDR3 DNA follows: TGTGCCAGCAGCTTACACCCGAACACCGGGGAGCTGTTTTTT.

This rearrangement joins TRBV7-6 to TRBJ2-3; 7 bases fit TRBD2. Germline V CDR1 and CDR2: SGHVS, FNYEAQ. There are 16 residues in the CDR3. After removal of 5 bases from V and 0 bases from J, the junction contained 8 bases not matched to a gene. CDR3 amino acids: CASSATSATSTDTQYF. CDR3 DNA: TGTGCCAGCAGCGCCACTAGCGCGACTAGCACAGATACGCAGTATTTT.

The chain links TRBV11-2 to TRBJ2-2; D is possibly TRBD1 (5 bases). Germline assignment: CDR1 SGHAT and CDR2 FQNNGV. V was pared by 6 bases and J by 6 bases, with 14 bases between. The CDR3 sequence is 14 residues long. CDR3 sequence reads: CASSFLLGPGELFF. The CDR3 DNA is TGTGCCAGCAGTTTCCTTTTGGGGCCCGGGGAGCTGTTTTTT.

The genes are TRBV27 and TRBJ2-2; 7 bases align to TRBD2. With 5 bases clipped from V and 4 bases from J, the junction kept 10 bases outside the gene matches. The CDR3 sequence is 16 residues long. The germline V gene encodes CDR1 MNHEY and CDR2 SMNVEV (reference sequence). This CDR3 is CASSPLAGDGTGELFF. CDR3 DNA: TGTGCCAGCAGTCCTCTGGCGGGAGATGGCACCGGGGAGCTGTTTTTT.

The V and J genes are TRBV27 and TRBJ1-1; unclear D gene. Trimming removed 2 bases at V and 3 bases at J, with 7 bases between. The germline V gene has CDR1 MNHEY and CDR2 SMNVEV (reference sequence). This CDR3 region has 13 residues. Here the CDR3 DNA reads TGTGCCAGCAGTTTAGGCGGGGACACTGAAGCTTTCTTT. Translated, it gives CASSLGGDTEAFF.

This chain joins TRBV27 and TRBJ2-7; D is unclear. The CDR3 is 13 residues long. V dropped 2 bases and J dropped 4 bases, with 9 bases sitting between them. CDR1 is MNHEY, CDR2 SMNVEV, per germline (reference sequence). CDR3 nucleotides: TGTGCCAGCAGTTTAAGGGCAGGTTACGAGCAGTACTTC. This gives the protein CASSLRAGYEQYF.

This clone was counted between two and nine times. The chain employs TRBV9 and TRBJ2-7, with unresolved D. Trimming left V 3 bases short and J 0 bases short, with 7 bases between. This CDR3 spans 13 amino acids. Per germline, CDR1 SGDLS and CDR2 YYNGEE. Here the CDR3 reads CASSGMSSYEQYF. CDR3 coding DNA: TGTGCCAGCAGCGGTATGAGCTCCTACGAGCAGTACTTC.

V usage is TRBV18 and J usage is TRBJ1-5; a possible D gene is TRBD1 (6 bases). The V gene lost 3 bases and the J gene lost 5 bases, with 14 bases spanning the gap. The CDR3 covers 15 residues. CDR1 KGHSH and CDR2 LQKENI come from the germline V gene. In DNA, the CDR3 is TGTGCCAGCTCACCGTCAGGGGCGGGAGATCAGCCCCAGCATTTT. Residues: CASSPSGAGDQPQHF.

The chain links TRBV27 to TRBJ1-1, with 9 bases that match TRBD1. The CDR3 has 13 amino acids. Looked up from germline, CDR1 is MNHEY and CDR2 is SMNVEV (reference sequence). V was pared by 6 bases and J by 12 bases, with 11 bases of the junction left unmatched. For the CDR3, the DNA is TGTGCCAGCAGCCTTGCTAGGGACAGGGAGACTTTCTTT. It yields the protein CASSLARDRETFF.